A few counts support the clone carrying this TCR beta chain. The PCR used 60 Vbeta and 13 Jbeta primers. Sequencing used immunoSEQ multiplex PCR; TCRdb keeps in-frame clones, though not all of them. The sample records about 110,000 clones, around 83% being singletons. This record comes from a study of cytomegalovirus exposure and HLA in healthy donors. Trimming at V came to 6 bases and at J to 6 bases, leaving 11 bases not matched to a gene. The CDR3 length is 15 residues. Germline V CDR1 and CDR2: MNHEY, SVGAGI. Sequencing input: PBMCs. This TCR was recovered from a woman aged 55-69 years in good health and CMV-seropositive. This sequence joins TRBV6-5 and TRBJ1-5; 7 bases agree with TRBD1. CDR3 in amino acids: CASSSDRDIRQPQHF. The CDR3 DNA follows: TGTGCCAGCAGCTCAGACAGGGACATTCGTCAGCCCCAGCATTTT.